Listed below are T cell receptor beta chains from one sample, sequenced in a study of blood T cell repertoires in COVID-19. Clones were read by immunoSEQ multiplex PCR, and TCRdb kept only the in-frame ones, dropping some. Among about 160,000 clones listed, approximately 84% were seen once. Material: PBMCs or T cells enriched from blood (not recorded which). The receptor set was obtained from a woman in her forties with acute COVID-19. Each CDR3 is given with its conserved first and last residue. Fields, in order: D gene, J gene, V gene, clone size, CDR3 protein, CDR3 DNA. D genes are given only for firm matches. Clone size is stated in some rows and not others, as once, few, many or a class when expanded.

.	TRBJ2-5	TRBV5-4	.	CASSLRGAETQYF	TGTGCCAGCAGCTTGAGGGGCGCGGAGACCCAGTACTTC
TRBD2	TRBJ2-7	TRBV11-3	.	CASSLGGGEQYF	TGTGCCAGCAGCTTAGGGGGGGGCGAGCAGTACTTC
.	TRBJ1-2	TRBV10-3	few	CAISVLQSEGGYTF	TGTGCCATCAGTGTATTACAGTCCGAAGGTGGCTACACCTTC
TRBD2	TRBJ2-5	TRBV19	few	CASSDPGLAPYSQYF	TGTGCCAGTAGTGACCCGGGACTAGCTCCTTATAGCCAGTACTTC
TRBD2	TRBJ2-5	TRBV10-2	.	CASSSSGGVLGTQYF	TGCGCCAGCAGCTCTAGCGGGGGAGTGTTGGGGACCCAGTACTTC
.	TRBJ2-5	TRBV2	few	CASRGPAGQETQYF	TGTGCCAGCAGGGGCCCGGCAGGCCAAGAGACCCAGTACTTC
.	TRBJ2-7	TRBV5-1	.	CASSLGTSKTAYEQYF	TGCGCCAGCAGCTTGGGAACCTCAAAAACGGCCTACGAGCAGTACTTC
TRBD1	TRBJ1-4	TRBV2	.	CATSGGFPNEKLFF	TGTGCCACCTCAGGGGGGTTCCCCAATGAAAAACTGTTTTTT
.	TRBJ2-5	TRBV5-8	.	CASSPRSQTQYF	TGTGCCAGCAGCCCCCGGTCCCAGACCCAGTACTTC
.	TRBJ2-7	TRBV10-3	.	CAISAGGLSYEQYF	TGTGCCATCAGTGCCGGCGGGCTATCCTACGAGCAGTACTTC
.	TRBJ1-4	TRBV5-1	once	CASSLVGGEEKLFF	TGCGCCAGCAGCTTGGTTGGAGGGGAAGAAAAACTGTTTTTT
TRBD1	TRBJ2-1	TRBV24-1	.	CATSDWDRDLGEQFF	TGTGCCACCAGTGATTGGGACAGGGATCTCGGTGAGCAGTTCTTC
.	TRBJ1-6	TRBV5-4	.	CASSLQGENSPLHF	TGTGCCAGCAGCTTGCAGGGTGAAAATTCACCCCTCCACTTT
TRBD1	TRBJ2-7	TRBV3-1/TRBV3-2	.	CASSRTGDYEQYF	TGTGCCAGCAGCCGGACAGGGGACTACGAGCAGTACTTC
TRBD1	TRBJ1-1	TRBV9	.	CASSTLGAGGTEAFF	TGTGCCAGCAGTACATTGGGGGCAGGGGGGACTGAAGCTTTCTTT
.	TRBJ2-3	TRBV28	once	CASSRDRGTDTQYF	TGTGCCAGCAGCCGGGATCGGGGCACAGATACGCAGTATTTT
TRBD2	TRBJ2-5	TRBV7-6	.	CASSSSGSLKETQYF	TGTGCCAGCAGCAGTAGCGGGAGTTTGAAAGAGACCCAGTACTTC
.	TRBJ2-4	TRBV15	.	CATSPMLAKNIQYF	TGTGCCACCAGCCCTATGTTAGCCAAAAACATTCAGTACTTC
TRBD1	TRBJ1-6	TRBV28	.	CASSTWDSGNSPLHF	TGTGCCAGCAGCACTTGGGACAGCGGTAATTCACCCCTCCACTTT
TRBD2	TRBJ2-1	TRBV9	.	CASSESGSRDNEQFF	TGTGCCAGCAGCGAGAGCGGGAGCCGGGACAATGAGCAGTTCTTC
TRBD1	TRBJ1-1	TRBV6-5	.	CASIISTGANTEAFF	TGTGCCAGCATTATTTCTACAGGGGCGAACACTGAAGCTTTCTTT
TRBD2	TRBJ2-1	TRBV7-3	.	CASSLTGAGAMNEQFF	TGTGCCAGCAGCTTAACCGGTGCGGGAGCCATGAATGAGCAGTTCTTC
TRBD2	TRBJ2-2	TRBV19	.	CASKASGSGTGELFF	TGTGCCAGTAAGGCTAGCGGGAGCGGCACCGGGGAGCTGTTTTTT
TRBD2	TRBJ2-3	TRBV19	.	CASSLLAGSFTDTQYF	TGTGCCAGTAGTTTACTAGCGGGATCCTTCACAGATACGCAGTATTTT
TRBD2	TRBJ2-1	TRBV10-3	.	CAIGTSGPQEQFF	TGTGCCATCGGGACTAGCGGACCCCAGGAGCAGTTCTTC
.	TRBJ2-3	TRBV25-1	.	CASSETLGATRTDTQYF	TGTGCCAGCAGTGAAACGCTTGGGGCTACACGCACAGATACGCAGTATTTT
.	TRBJ1-1	TRBV25-1	few	CASRSGGGRNTEAFF	TGTGCCAGCAGATCGGGGGGCGGCAGGAACACTGAAGCTTTCTTT
TRBD1	TRBJ2-7	TRBV5-4	.	CASSLERQGFSYEQYF	TGTGCCAGCAGCTTGGAGAGACAGGGGTTTTCCTACGAGCAGTACTTC
TRBD2	TRBJ2-5	TRBV11-3	few	CASREGTSGSLETQYF	TGTGCCAGCAGGGAGGGGACTAGCGGGAGTTTAGAGACCCAGTACTTC
.	TRBJ1-1	TRBV7-4	.	CASRTTGEAFF	TGTGCCAGCAGAACCACAGGAGAAGCTTTCTTT
TRBD2	TRBJ2-3	TRBV15	.	CATSRGTSGSSTDTQYF	TGTGCCACCAGCAGAGGAACTAGCGGGTCTAGCACAGATACGCAGTATTTT
.	TRBJ2-2	TRBV19	.	CASSIRGELFF	TGTGCCAGTAGTATTCGCGGGGAGCTGTTTTTT
.	TRBJ1-2	TRBV12-3/TRBV12-4	.	CASSLTGHGYTF	TGTGCCAGCAGTTTAACAGGGCATGGCTACACCTTC
TRBD1	TRBJ1-3	TRBV10-3	.	CAIRGQGTGNTIYF	TGTGCCATCAGAGGACAGGGGACTGGAAACACCATATATTTT
TRBD1	TRBJ1-2	TRBV6-5	.	CASSYTAGGYGYTF	TGTGCCAGCAGTTACACCGCAGGGGGCTATGGCTACACCTTC
TRBD1	TRBJ2-5	TRBV11-1	.	CASSLAGQGWRETQYF	TGTGCCAGCAGCTTAGCCGGACAGGGTTGGCGGGAGACCCAGTACTTC
TRBD1	TRBJ1-1	TRBV2	.	CATKTGQNTEAFF	TGTGCCACCAAGACAGGGCAGAACACTGAAGCTTTCTTT
TRBD2	TRBJ2-7	TRBV7-2	.	CASSLTSGLTGEQYF	TGTGCCAGCAGCCTAACTAGCGGCTTAACGGGCGAGCAGTACTTC
.	TRBJ2-5	TRBV7-9	once	CASSLDSGETQYF	TGTGCCAGCAGCTTAGACAGCGGAGAGACCCAGTACTTC
TRBD1	TRBJ2-2	TRBV7-9	.	CASSFGTGGYTGELFF	TGTGCCAGCAGCTTCGGCACAGGGGGATACACCGGGGAGCTGTTTTTT
.	TRBJ2-3	TRBV5-1	.	CASSLGGLGDTQYF	TGCGCCAGCAGCTTGGGAGGGTTGGGAGATACGCAGTATTTT
TRBD1	TRBJ1-1	TRBV10-3	.	CAITRGGTGATEAFF	TGTGCCATCACCAGGGGGGGGACAGGGGCCACTGAAGCTTTCTTT